This entry lists 2 T cell receptor beta chains sequenced from one sample in a study of blood T cell repertoires in COVID-19. Profiling relied on immunoSEQ multiplex PCR, and the TCRdb table lists in-frame clones only, not all of them. The table lists 180,000 or so clones, about 84% of them singletons. What was sequenced was peripheral blood. Receptor source: a person aged 65-85 years with COVID-19, enrolled during active disease.

This clone was detected once. The rearrangement joins TRBV7-6 to TRBJ1-3; possibly TRBD1 for D (5 bases). The CDR3 length is 15 residues. Germline V CDR1 and CDR2: SGHVS, FNYEAQ. V was shortened by 2 bases and J by 2 bases, with 10 bases between the two germline ends. The CDR3 DNA reads as TGTGCCAGCAGCTTATCCCCAGGGCCTGGAAACACCATATATTTT. This encodes CASSLSPGPGNTIYF.

This chain joins TRBV4-1 and TRBJ1-5; tentatively, D is TRBD1 (5 bases). This CDR3 is 16 amino acids long. Trimming took 0 bases from V and 5 from J, leaving 14 bases between them. CDR1 is MGHRA, CDR2 YSYEKL, per germline. CDR3 nucleotides: TGCGCCAGCAGCCAAGAAGGGGCGGGGCGGCATCAGCCCCAGCATTTT. It yields the protein CASSQEGAGRHQPQHF.